Following are 25 T cell receptor beta chains from one sample sequenced in a study of blood T cell repertoires in COVID-19. Sequencing used immunoSEQ multiplex PCR; TCRdb keeps in-frame clones, though not all of them. The table records more than 100,000 clones, 85% of them present only once. Sequenced input: peripheral blood. The receptors shown here come from a man older than 75 with acute or convalescent COVID-19.

V gene TRBV6-5 combines with J gene TRBJ2-1; TRBD1 matches at 8 bases. Per the germline V gene, CDR1 is MNHEY and CDR2 is SVGAGI. Losses at the gene ends were 7 bases for V and 4 bases for J; bases not matched to a gene: 6. The CDR3 has 14 amino acids. Here the CDR3 DNA reads TGTGCCAGCACGGACACAGGGGGTTACAATGAGCAGTTCTTC. Encoded protein: CASTDTGGYNEQFF.

The J gene is TRBJ1-3, the V gene TRBV28; maybe TRBD1 (6 bases). Germline loops: CDR1 MDHEN, CDR2 SYDVKM. The ends were cut back, 6 bases at V and 2 bases at J, with 11 bases in the middle. This CDR3 comprises 14 residues. The CDR3 region has the DNA TGTGCCAGCAGGGGAACAGGGACTGGAAACACCATATATTTT. Translating gives CASRGTGTGNTIYF.

J is TRBJ2-2 and V is TRBV7-9; 10 bases map to TRBD1. The CDR3 totals 16 residues. Germline values: CDR1 SEHNR, CDR2 FQNEAQ (reference sequence). Unmatched junction bases numbered 3, after V lost 0 bases and J lost 5 bases. The CDR3 is CASSLAMGQGTGELFF. In nucleotides, the CDR3 is TGTGCCAGCAGCTTAGCTATGGGACAGGGGACCGGGGAGCTGTTTTTT.

The V gene is TRBV12-3 or TRBV12-4, the J gene TRBJ1-2; the match to TRBD1 covers 8 bases. The CDR3 consists of 13 residues. Trimming cost V 2 bases and J 7 bases; bases outside gene matches: 3. DNA for the CDR3: TGTGCCAGCAGTTTACAGGGGGCGAGTGGCTACACCTTC. This codes for CASSLQGASGYTF.

This rearrangement joins TRBV11-2 to TRBJ1-5; tentatively, D is TRBD1 (6 bases). Deletions cut 5 bases from V and 6 bases from J, with 11 bases between. Looked up from germline, CDR1 is SGHAT and CDR2 is FQNNGV. The CDR3 is 13 amino acids. CDR3 loop: CASSRGAGQPQHF. CDR3 sequence (DNA): TGTGCCAGCAGCCGGGGGGCGGGTCAGCCCCAGCATTTT.

The J gene is TRBJ1-6, the V gene TRBV18, with 7 bases matching TRBD1. The trim removed 5 bases at V and 0 bases at J, leaving 7 bases unmatched. The CDR3 covers 17 residues. Per the germline V gene, CDR1 is KGHSH and CDR2 is LQKENI. CDR3 in amino acids: CASSMGQSSSYNSPLHF. CDR3 coding DNA: TGTGCCAGCTCAATGGGACAGTCGAGCTCCTATAATTCACCCCTCCACTTT.

The rearrangement links TRBV4-2 to TRBJ1-1, with D possibly being TRBD1 (5 bases). The germline CDR1 and CDR2 sequences are LGHNA and YNFKEQ. The CDR3 spans 15 residues. The ends were cut back, 4 bases at V and 0 bases at J, with 12 bases in the middle. In DNA, the CDR3 is TGTGCCAGCAGCCCAGGGTCCCTTATGAACACTGAAGCTTTCTTT. Its protein is CASSPGSLMNTEAFF.

The V gene is TRBV24-1, the J gene TRBJ2-1; 8 positions match TRBD1. The CDR3 extends over 14 amino acids. CDR1 KGHDR and CDR2 SFDVKD come from the germline V gene. Losses at the gene ends were 1 base for V and 6 bases for J; bases not matched to a gene: 1. The CDR3: CATSDFGQGNEQFF. CDR3 coding DNA: TGTGCCACCAGTGATTTTGGACAGGGCAATGAGCAGTTCTTC.

This clone has only one observation. The chain carries TRBV19 and TRBJ2-2, with TRBD2 as a possible D gene (6 bases). Trimming stripped 5 bases from V and 7 bases from J, with 11 bases between. This CDR3 has 13 amino acids. CDR1 and CDR2 from the germline V gene are LNHDA and SQIVND (reference sequence). The CDR3 spells CASSPRGIGELFF. The CDR3, as DNA: TGTGCCAGTAGTCCTCGGGGGATCGGGGAGCTGTTTTTT.

The chain is built from TRBV30 and TRBJ2-1; D may be TRBD1 (6 bases). The CDR3 is made up of 13 amino acids. CDR1 is GTSNPN and CDR2 is SVGIG in the germline V gene (reference sequence). With 0 bases removed from V and 9 bases from J, the gap between germline ends came to 12 bases. CDR3 loop: CAWSVRGNGEQFF. The CDR3 bases are TGTGCCTGGAGTGTAAGGGGGAACGGTGAGCAGTTCTTC.

The chain couples TRBV12-3 or TRBV12-4 to TRBJ2-7; D is ambiguous. The CDR3 contains 11 residues. Trimming took 6 bases from V and 5 from J, leaving 8 bases between them. CDR3 residues: CASRRMDEQYF. Written as DNA, the CDR3 is TGTGCCAGCAGGAGAATGGACGAGCAGTACTTC.

The rearrangement joins TRBV19 to TRBJ2-7; TRBD2 agrees at 11 bases. The CDR3 sequence is 15 residues long. V shed 6 bases, J shed 1 base, and the junction held 5 bases outside the gene matches. In germline, CDR1 is LNHDA, CDR2 SQIVND (reference sequence). CDR3 nucleotides: TGTGCCAGTAGCCCCGGGACTAGCGGTTCCTACGAGCAGTACTTC. This sequence encodes CASSPGTSGSYEQYF.

CDR3 amino acids: CASSLGQTYSNQPQHF. The CDR3 nucleotides are TGTGCCAGCAGTTTGGGACAGACATATAGCAATCAGCCCCAGCATTTT. This sequence joins TRBV6-7 and TRBJ1-5, with 7 bases aligning to TRBD1. TRBV6-7 is classed as an ORF, of uncertain function. The CDR3 loop spans 16 amino acids. Losses at the gene ends were 4 bases for V and 0 bases for J; bases not matched to a gene: 6.

The J gene is TRBJ2-3, the V gene TRBV13; 11 bases map to TRBD2. The CDR3 spans 15 residues. J was trimmed by 4 bases and V by 7 bases; bases with no gene match: 7. Looked up from germline, CDR1 is PRHDT and CDR2 is FYEKMQ (reference sequence). CDR3: CASTQLAGGADTQYF. CDR3 nucleotides: TGTGCCAGCACTCAGCTAGCGGGGGGCGCAGATACGCAGTATTTT.

This chain connects TRBV3-1 (or the pseudogene TRBV3-2) to TRBJ2-6; TRBD2 might be the D (6 bases). Germline CDR1 and CDR2: LGHDT and YNNKEL (reference sequence). V was cut by 6 bases and J by 0 bases, with 15 bases left in between. The CDR3 consists of 17 residues. CDR3 nucleotide sequence: TGTGCCAGCAGTCCGGGACTCCTCAGCTCTGGGGCCAACGTCCTGACTTTC. Its protein is CASSPGLLSSGANVLTF.

V is TRBV10-1 and J is TRBJ1-1; 7 positions agree with TRBD1. This CDR3 has 15 residues. Germline-derived CDR1 and CDR2 are WNHNN and SYGVQD (reference sequence). The trim removed 4 bases at V and 1 base at J, leaving 6 bases unmatched. The CDR3 reads CASSVPGQWNTEAFF. CDR3 DNA: TGCGCCAGCAGTGTCCCGGGACAGTGGAACACTGAAGCTTTCTTT.

There are a few counts of this clone. This rearrangement joins TRBV2 to TRBJ2-1; TRBD2 matches at 8 bases. The CDR3 covers 17 residues. The junction had 12 bases not matched to a gene; V was cut back by 4 bases and J by 4 bases. Germline V gene sequence: CDR1 SNHLY, CDR2 FYNNEI. The CDR3 nucleotides read TGTGCCAGCAGTGGAATAGCGGGAAGGATCTCTTACAATGAGCAGTTCTTC. Translating gives CASSGIAGRISYNEQFF.

The chain links TRBV19 to TRBJ1-5, with a possible D match to TRBD1 (5 bases). V was trimmed by 4 bases and J by 9 bases, leaving 10 bases between them. Per germline, CDR1 LNHDA and CDR2 SQIVND (reference sequence). CDR3 size: 12 residues. The CDR3 bases are TGTGCCAGTAGTAGGGACTTGCTGCCCCAGCATTTT. This gives the protein CASSRDLLPQHF. Based on the CDR3 plus reference TRBV19 and TRBJ1-5, the full variable domain is DGGITQSPKYLFRKEGQNVTLSCEQNLNHDAMYWYRQDPGQGLRLIYYSQIVNDFQKGDIAEGYSVSREKKESFPLTVTSAQKNPTAFYLCASSRDLLPQHFGDGTRLSIL.

This clone was observed a single time. The V and J genes are TRBV4-1 and TRBJ2-7; no clear D. The CDR3 extends over 15 amino acids. Per the germline V gene, CDR1 is MGHRA and CDR2 is YSYEKL. Trimming cost V 1 base and J 1 base, with 11 bases left between them. CDR3 in amino acids: CASSQAQVASYEQYF. The DNA for the CDR3 is TGCGCCAGCAGCCAAGCGCAGGTGGCTTCCTACGAGCAGTACTTC.

The chain joins TRBV18 to TRBJ1-5; 11 bases match TRBD1. CDR1 is KGHSH, CDR2 LQKENI, per germline. Germline trimming cut 3 bases from V and 5 bases from J; bases unmatched to any gene: 12. The CDR3 contains 18 residues. CDR3 sequence: CASSPPGQGVGFHQPQHF. The CDR3 bases are TGTGCCAGCTCACCGCCGGGACAGGGGGTGGGATTCCATCAGCCCCAGCATTTT.

This clone came up a few times. V is TRBV19 and J is TRBJ2-5; 8 bases line up with TRBD1. The CDR3 extends over 12 amino acids. Germline V gene data show CDR1 as LNHDA and CDR2 as SQIVND (reference sequence). Losses at the gene ends were 10 bases for V and 9 bases for J; bases not matched to a gene: 10. The CDR3 DNA follows: TGTGCCACCTCCATTCAGGGGGCGGCCCAGTACTTC. Residues: CATSIQGAAQYF.

This clone has more than one count but fewer than ten. The chain employs TRBV10-3 and TRBJ2-1; 7 bases fit TRBD2. Germline CDR1 ENHRY, CDR2 SYGVKD. CDR3 length: 13 amino acids. V shed 2 bases and J 14 bases; nucleotides not matched to a gene: 9. The CDR3 nucleotides are TGTGCCATCAGTGAGATGGCGGGAGTTTTTAAGTTCTTC. Its protein is CAISEMAGVFKFF.

V and J are TRBV28 and TRBJ2-7; 10 bases fit TRBD1. The CDR3 sequence is 17 residues long. After removal of 2 bases from V and 6 bases from J, the junction contained 13 bases not matched to a gene. Germline CDR1 MDHEN, CDR2 SYDVKM. The CDR3 DNA is TGTGCCAGCAGTTTACCCGGGACAGGGGCCTGGCCGTCCGAGCAGTACTTC. Amino acid sequence: CASSLPGTGAWPSEQYF.

The chain uses TRBV5-1 and TRBJ2-5; 11 positions match TRBD1. The CDR3 contains 15 residues. Germline assignment: CDR1 SGHRS and CDR2 YFSETQ. Trimming at V came to 0 bases and at J to 5 bases, leaving 3 bases not matched to a gene. The CDR3 sequence is CASSLGTGGRETQYF. In DNA form, the CDR3 reads TGCGCCAGCAGCTTGGGGACAGGGGGCCGGGAGACCCAGTACTTC.

The J gene is TRBJ2-1, the V gene TRBV27, with 14 bases fitting TRBD2. With V trimmed by 6 bases and J by 3 bases, 7 bases remained unmatched. The CDR3 contains 17 residues. CDR1 and CDR2 (germline): MNHEY, SMNVEV (reference sequence). The CDR3 bases are TGTGCCAGCAGCTACGGGACTAGCGGGAGTGACTACAATGAGCAGTTCTTC. This encodes CASSYGTSGSDYNEQFF.